Listed below are T cell receptor beta chains from one sample, sequenced in a study of cytomegalovirus exposure and HLA in healthy donors. Only in-frame clones appear in the TCRdb table, and some are missing; sequencing was by immunoSEQ multiplex PCR. Seen here are some 160,000 clones, 65% to 85% observed once, and the top ten hold around 1.6%. Sequenced: PBMCs. The receptor set was obtained from a woman between 18 and 29 years old in good health and CMV-seronegative. Both conserved end residues are part of each CDR3. A D gene is named only where the DNA matches it firmly. For some rows the clone size is stated as once, few or many, or as a class when expanded; others skip it.

clone size	D gene	V gene	J gene	CDR3 protein	CDR3 DNA
once	.	TRBV7-8	TRBJ1-1	CASSLGGALGTEAFF	TGTGCCAGCAGCTTAGGTGGGGCATTGGGAACTGAAGCTTTCTTT
few	.	TRBV27	TRBJ2-7	CASSLSGAYEQYF	TGTGCCAGCAGTTTATCAGGAGCCTACGAGCAGTACTTC
.	TRBD1	TRBV7-9	TRBJ2-7	CSSSSTGGASYEQYF	TGTTCCAGCAGCTCAACAGGGGGCGCGTCCTACGAGCAGTACTTC
.	TRBD1	TRBV2	TRBJ2-2	CASSGTGGTGELFF	TGTGCCAGCAGTGGGACAGGGGGGACCGGGGAGCTGTTTTTT
.	TRBD1	TRBV19	TRBJ2-5	CASSMDRNQETQYF	TGTGCCAGTAGTATGGACAGGAACCAAGAGACCCAGTACTTC
.	TRBD1	TRBV16	TRBJ1-5	CASSHRQGLSPFNQPQHF	TGTGCCAGCAGCCATCGACAGGGGTTATCGCCATTTAATCAGCCCCAGCATTTT
.	TRBD2	TRBV7-7	TRBJ2-5	CASSVGGVPQETQYF	TGTGCTAGCAGCGTGGGGGGGGTCCCTCAAGAGACCCAGTACTTC
.	TRBD1	TRBV30	TRBJ2-3	CAWSETGGSGDTQYF	TGTGCCTGGAGCGAAACAGGGGGCTCGGGAGATACGCAGTATTTT
.	.	TRBV4-2	TRBJ2-2	CASSQDPRANTGELFF	TGTGCCAGCAGCCAAGATCCCCGGGCGAACACCGGGGAGCTGTTTTTT
once	TRBD1	TRBV6-5	TRBJ1-2	CASSTGTVGYTF	TGTGCCAGCAGTACTGGGACAGTTGGCTACACCTTC
.	.	TRBV5-4	TRBJ2-7	CASSLSDRAYEQYF	TGTGCCAGCAGCTTGTCGGACAGAGCCTACGAGCAGTACTTC
.	TRBD1	TRBV18	TRBJ1-1	CASSQDRANTEAFF	TGTGCCAGCTCACAAGACAGGGCGAACACTGAAGCTTTCTTT
.	TRBD1	TRBV11-3	TRBJ2-4	CASSRDSQNIQYF	TGTGCCAGCAGTCGGGACAGCCAAAACATTCAGTACTTC
once	.	TRBV7-8	TRBJ1-3	CASSRQGSGNTIYF	TGTGCCAGCAGCAGGCAGGGCTCTGGAAACACCATATATTTT
once	.	TRBV4-2	TRBJ2-7	CASSQDINSVYEQYF	TGTGCCAGCAGCCAAGATATAAACAGTGTCTACGAGCAGTACTTC
.	.	TRBV11-2	TRBJ1-2	CASTSGTANYGYTF	TGTGCCAGCACCTCAGGCACAGCTAACTATGGCTACACCTTC
.	TRBD2	TRBV7-8	TRBJ2-3	CASSFRLRGGTDTQYF	TGTGCCAGCAGCTTCCGTCTGCGGGGGGGCACAGATACGCAGTATTTT
.	.	TRBV9	TRBJ1-1	CASSVEGQMMNTEAFF	TGTGCCAGCAGCGTAGAAGGACAGATGATGAACACTGAAGCTTTCTTT
.	.	TRBV5-1	TRBJ2-2	CASSGSGTSRLNTGELFF	TGCGCCAGCAGCGGATCCGGGACATCGAGACTTAACACCGGGGAGCTGTTTTTT
.	.	TRBV7-9	TRBJ2-3	CASTSPGVSTDTQYF	TGTGCCAGCACCTCACCCGGGGTTAGCACAGATACGCAGTATTTT
.	.	TRBV7-6	TRBJ2-7	CASSLQPDSMLYEQYF	TGTGCCAGCAGCTTACAACCGGACAGCATGTTGTATGAGCAGTACTTC
.	TRBD1	TRBV5-1	TRBJ1-2	CASSLGTAYGYTF	TGCGCCAGCAGCCTCGGGACAGCCTATGGCTACACCTTC
.	.	TRBV6-1	TRBJ1-1	CASSENRNTEAFF	TGTGCCAGCAGTGAAAACAGGAACACTGAAGCTTTCTTT
.	TRBD1	TRBV5-1	TRBJ1-1	CASSWGSGGGNTEAFF	TGCGCCAGCAGCTGGGGGTCAGGGGGCGGGAACACTGAAGCTTTCTTT
.	TRBD1	TRBV2	TRBJ2-2	CASSDRTGVLF	TGTGCCAGCAGTGACCGGACAGGGGTCCTTTTT
.	.	TRBV7-9	TRBJ2-3	CASSLRSESADTQYF	TGTGCCAGCAGCTTGAGGAGCGAGTCAGCAGATACGCAGTATTTT
.	.	TRBV27	TRBJ2-3	CASSLLLRTDTQYF	TGTGCCAGCAGTTTATTACTTCGCACAGATACGCAGTATTTT
once	TRBD2	TRBV15	TRBJ2-3	CATSRALAGGGDTQYF	TGTGCCACCAGCAGAGCACTAGCGGGGGGAGGCGATACGCAGTATTTT
.	TRBD1	TRBV19	TRBJ2-6	CASNQRQGNGANVLTF	TGTGCCAGTAACCAAAGACAGGGGAATGGGGCCAACGTCCTGACTTTC
.	.	TRBV6-5	TRBJ1-1	CASSYSRGGRNTEAFF	TGTGCCAGCAGTTACTCGAGAGGGGGACGGAACACTGAAGCTTTCTTT
.	.	TRBV30	TRBJ1-6	CAWRTASSYNSPLHF	TGTGCCTGGAGGACAGCCAGCTCCTATAATTCACCCCTCCACTTT
.	TRBD1	TRBV2	TRBJ1-2	CARPGQGAREGGYTF	TGTGCCAGACCGGGACAGGGGGCAAGAGAAGGAGGCTACACCTTC
.	.	TRBV5-1	TRBJ1-4	CASSRGGGEKLFF	TGCGCCAGCAGCCGGGGGGGCGGAGAAAAACTGTTTTTT
.	TRBD1	TRBV5-1	TRBJ1-1	CASSLRQGLIDTEAFF	TGCGCCAGCAGCCTGAGACAGGGATTGATAGACACTGAAGCTTTCTTT
.	TRBD2	TRBV7-2	TRBJ2-3	CASSPGWSGGPVNTQYF	TGTGCCAGCAGCCCGGGTTGGTCGGGGGGGCCAGTTAATACGCAGTATTTT
.	TRBD2	TRBV6-6	TRBJ2-5	CASTLAGSGGETQYF	TGTGCCAGCACTCTAGCGGGGTCGGGGGGAGAGACCCAGTACTTC
.	.	TRBV5-6	TRBJ2-7	CASSMGGAPPREQYF	TGTGCCAGCAGCATGGGGGGAGCCCCTCCTAGGGAGCAGTACTTC
.	TRBD1	TRBV11-3	TRBJ1-1	CASSLMTTGASEAFF	TGTGCCAGCAGCTTAATGACAACAGGGGCCAGTGAAGCTTTCTTT
.	TRBD1	TRBV19	TRBJ2-7	CASRPTGVTYEQYF	TGTGCCAGTAGGCCGACAGGGGTCACCTACGAGCAGTACTTC
.	TRBD2	TRBV6-5	TRBJ2-3	CASKVAGGRTQYF	TGTGCCAGCAAAGTAGCGGGGGGGCGTACGCAGTATTTT
.	.	TRBV27	TRBJ2-6	CASIRVAGANVLTF	TGTGCCAGCATCCGGGTCGCCGGGGCCAACGTCCTGACTTTC
.	.	TRBV5-1	TRBJ1-1	CASSLGGPTNTEAFF	TGCGCCAGCAGCTTGGGGGGGCCCACGAACACTGAAGCTTTCTTT
.	.	TRBV7-6	TRBJ1-2	CASSLMGDNYGYTF	TGTGCCAGCAGCTTAATGGGAGACAACTATGGCTACACCTTC
.	.	TRBV7-9	TRBJ1-6	CASSLAGSMNSLHF	TGTGCCAGCAGCTTAGCAGGGAGTATGAATTCCCTCCACTTT
.	TRBD2	TRBV30	TRBJ2-1	CACRGGLSYNEQFF	TGTGCCTGCCGGGGGGGCCTTAGTTACAATGAGCAGTTCTTC
.	TRBD2	TRBV11-2	TRBJ2-3	CASSRPGLAGPQDTQYF	TGTGCCAGCAGCAGACCGGGACTAGCGGGGCCACAAGATACGCAGTATTTT
.	.	TRBV7-4	TRBJ1-5	CASTPGRPGHQSSNQPQHF	TGTGCCAGCACCCCGGGAAGACCGGGACACCAATCTAGCAATCAGCCCCAGCATTTT
few	.	TRBV29-1	TRBJ2-7	CSVEVAGRVGSYEQYF	TGCAGCGTTGAGGTGGCAGGGCGAGTGGGGTCCTACGAGCAGTACTTC
.	TRBD2	TRBV19	TRBJ2-7	CASSPHVGLPNSYEQYF	TGTGCCAGTAGCCCCCATGTGGGACTACCAAATTCCTACGAGCAGTACTTC
few	.	TRBV6-5	TRBJ2-7	CASSYGHEQYF	TGTGCCAGCAGTTACGGCCACGAGCAGTACTTC
few	.	TRBV10-3	TRBJ2-7	CAISESTGVQIYEQYF	TGTGCCATCAGTGAGTCGACCGGGGTGCAGATCTACGAGCAGTACTTC
.	.	TRBV27	TRBJ2-6	CASSLAFSPGANVLTF	TGTGCCAGCAGTTTAGCTTTTAGCCCTGGGGCCAACGTCCTGACTTTC
.	TRBD1	TRBV2	TRBJ2-7	CASLQGQGVYEQYF	TGTGCCAGCCTCCAGGGACAGGGGGTTTACGAGCAGTACTTC
.	TRBD1	TRBV7-2	TRBJ1-2	CASSFGQGARDGYTF	TGTGCCAGCAGCTTCGGACAGGGGGCGCGGGACGGCTACACCTTC
.	.	TRBV7-8	TRBJ2-2	CASSLPLEGGANTGELFF	TGTGCCAGCAGCTTACCTTTGGAGGGGGGGGCGAACACCGGGGAGCTGTTTTTT
.	.	TRBV30	TRBJ1-2	CAWSRSESYGYTF	TGTGCCTGGAGTCGCAGCGAAAGCTATGGCTACACCTTC
.	.	TRBV7-9	TRBJ2-7	CASSPGARSAYEQYF	TGTGCCAGCAGCCCAGGGGCACGTTCGGCCTACGAGCAGTACTTC